The 21 T cell receptor beta chains given below trace back to one sample, sequenced in a study of T-cell memory formation after mild COVID-19 listed by TCRdb under 2021. Libraries were made using 5' RACE. The instrument given in TCRdb is Illumina NovaSeq 6000. TCRdb ran its own pipeline on the public reads, namely fastp trimming at Q25 and MiXCR clone calling, and kept in-frame beta chains. Every entry covers one CDR3 protein and lists the most common genes and DNA from its rows. This sample comprises some 490,000 distinct CDR3 sequences, roughly 20% of them detected only once. The top ten hold about 12% of the sample. Input material: PBMCs or a T cell subset sorted from them (not recorded which). The origin of the receptors is an adult woman who had mild COVID-19 (a few samples of this study predate the infection). The sample titles of this study are shuffled in the database, so cell type and time point are left out; the donor was told from shared clones.

This rearrangement joins TRBV19 to TRBJ1-3, with TRBD1 matching over 8 bases. The CDR3 totals 14 residues. Trimming removed 7 bases from V and 1 base from J; junction bases left unmatched: 3. Germline lookup yields CDR1 LNHDA and CDR2 SQIVND (reference sequence). The CDR3 nucleotides read TGTGCCAGTACAACAGGGGGTTCTGGAAACACCATATATTTT. Translation: CASTTGGSGNTIYF.

The rearrangement uses TRBV12-3 or TRBV12-4 and TRBJ2-1; TRBD1 aligns across 7 bases. The CDR3 spans 13 residues. The V gene end was trimmed by 6 bases and the J gene end by 5 bases; junction bases not matched to a gene: 4. CDR3 amino acids: CASRRDRHNEQFF. In DNA, the CDR3 is TGTGCCAGCAGACGGGACAGACACAATGAGCAGTTCTTC.

This clonotype occurred many times. The chain carries TRBV29-1 and TRBJ2-2; D may correspond to TRBD1 or TRBD2 (5 bases each). The CDR3 is made up of 16 amino acids. The V and J ends lost 1 base and 4 bases respectively, with 16 bases between them. Germline assignment: CDR1 SQVTM and CDR2 ANQGSEA. The CDR3: CSVEVLGVGLTGELFF. The CDR3 nucleotides read TGCAGCGTTGAAGTTTTGGGGGTCGGGCTCACCGGGGAGCTGTTTTTT.

The gene calls are TRBV12-3 or TRBV12-4 and TRBJ2-3, with 10 bases identical to TRBD2. The CDR3 sequence is 16 residues long. With V trimmed by 3 bases and J by 3 bases, 6 bases remained unmatched. CDR3 amino acids: CASSFLAGVGTDTQYF. The CDR3 DNA follows: TGTGCCAGCAGTTTTCTAGCGGGAGTGGGGACAGATACGCAGTATTTT.

This clonotype was recorded a few times. The chain joins TRBV30 to TRBJ2-1, with 8 bases that match TRBD2. The V gene's germline CDR1 is GTSNPN and CDR2 SVGIG (reference sequence). V dropped 0 bases and J dropped 4; count of bases not matched to a gene: 5. CDR3 length: 15 residues. As DNA, the CDR3 is TGTGCCTGGAGTGTAAAGGCGGGGGGATACAATGAGCAGTTCTTC. It codes for CAWSVKAGGYNEQFF.

This clonotype appeared a few times. The V gene is TRBV5-1, the J gene TRBJ1-1; the D is unclear. Per germline, CDR1 SGHRS and CDR2 YFSETQ. This CDR3 is built from 15 residues. The V gene lost 2 bases and the J gene lost 4 bases, with 15 bases spanning the gap. The CDR3 spells CASSLRAAGGTEAFF. In nucleotides, the CDR3 is TGCGCCAGCAGCTTACGGGCCGCTGGTGGCACTGAAGCTTTCTTT.

This clonotype was seen a handful of times. The chain links TRBV12-3 or TRBV12-4 to TRBJ2-2; 7 nucleotides line up with TRBD2. The CDR3 runs 14 residues. J was trimmed by 0 bases and V by 6 bases; bases with no gene match: 1. The CDR3, as DNA: TGTGCCAGCAGAGCGGGGACGAACACCGGGGAGCTGTTTTTT. Translating gives CASRAGTNTGELFF.

The gene calls are TRBV7-6 and TRBJ2-3, with a tentative D call TRBD2 (5 bases). Per the germline V gene, CDR1 is SGHVS and CDR2 is FNYEAQ. V lost 1 base and J lost 4, with 9 bases in between. The CDR3 contains 14 residues. CDR3 in DNA: TGTGCCAGCAGCTTAGTTGCGGGTCCAGATACGCAGTATTTT. Protein product: CASSLVAGPDTQYF.

The V call is TRBV7-8, the J call TRBJ1-1; maybe TRBD1 (6 bases). The germline V gene has CDR1 SGHVS and CDR2 FQNEAQ. The CDR3 covers 17 residues. V was shortened by 5 bases and J by 2 bases, with 21 bases between the two germline ends. The CDR3 loop reads CASSPDKYRTANTEAFF. Here the CDR3 DNA reads TGTGCCAGCAGCCCGGATAAGTATAGGACAGCAAACACTGAAGCTTTCTTT.

The chain combines TRBV15 with TRBJ2-7, with TRBD1 matching over 10 bases. Germline lookup yields CDR1 LNHNV and CDR2 YYDKDF (reference sequence). V dropped 3 bases and J dropped 5; count of bases not matched to a gene: 4. This CDR3 has 14 residues. CDR3 coding DNA: TGTGCCACCAGCAGGGGACAGGGGTTTAACGAGCAGTACTTC. Translated: CATSRGQGFNEQYF.

This clonotype turned up a few times. The V and J genes are TRBV30 and TRBJ1-1; TRBD1 matches 7 bases. This CDR3 has 15 amino acids. Germline V CDR1 and CDR2: GTSNPN, SVGIG (reference sequence). V shed 5 bases, J shed 5 bases, and the junction held 14 bases outside the gene matches. This CDR3 is CAWGRPRGRGTEAFF. In DNA form, the CDR3 reads TGTGCCTGGGGCCGACCGAGGGGGCGGGGGACTGAAGCTTTCTTT. The full variable domain, rest sourced from reference TRBV30 and TRBJ1-1, is SQTIHQWPATLVQPVGSPLSLECTVEGTSNPNLYWYRQAAGRGLQLLFYSVGIGQISSEVPQNLSASRPQDRQFILSSKKLLLSDSGFYLCAWGRPRGRGTEAFFGQGTRLTVV.

This chain joins TRBV15 and TRBJ1-1; no reliable D call. This CDR3 contains 14 residues. Germline V lookup: CDR1 LNHNV, CDR2 YYDKDF (reference sequence). Trimming removed 1 base from V and 4 bases from J, with 10 bases in between. The CDR3 spells CATSRGSDITEAFF. DNA for the CDR3: TGTGCCACCAGCAGAGGTTCTGATATCACTGAAGCTTTCTTT.

The V gene is TRBV9, the J gene TRBJ2-1; no firm D call. Trimming removed 3 bases at V and 5 bases at J, with 12 bases between. CDR3 length: 14 amino acids. CDR1 is SGDLS and CDR2 is YYNGEE in the germline V gene. This CDR3 reads CASSAPGRHNEQFF. CDR3 nucleotide sequence: TGTGCCAGCAGCGCACCGGGCCGGCACAATGAGCAGTTCTTC.

The V call is TRBV9, the J call TRBJ2-1, with D uncertain. The CDR3 loop spans 13 amino acids. Trimming took 3 bases from V and 8 from J, leaving 12 bases between them. Looked up from germline, CDR1 is SGDLS and CDR2 is YYNGEE. CDR3 protein: CASSGTPGDEQFF. CDR3 bases: TGTGCCAGCAGCGGTACCCCGGGCGATGAGCAGTTCTTC.

The gene calls are TRBV25-1 and TRBJ2-1; D gene uncertain. The CDR3 has 13 residues. V lost 1 base to trimming and J lost 7 bases, with 8 bases between them. From germline, CDR1 is MGHDK and CDR2 SYGVNS. The CDR3 nucleotides are TGTGCCAGCAGTGAATGGTTCGTTAATGAGCAGTTCTTC. Translated, it gives CASSEWFVNEQFF.

This chain links TRBV4-1 with TRBJ1-6; no firm D call. The CDR3 spans 16 residues. The V end lost 2 bases, the J end lost 1 base, and 9 bases lay between the germline ends. Germline-derived CDR1 and CDR2 are MGHRA and YSYEKL. The CDR3 DNA is TGCGCCAGCAGCCAAAGTCGGGGTTCCTATAATTCACCCCTCCACTTT. This encodes CASSQSRGSYNSPLHF.

The genes are TRBV3-1 and TRBJ2-2; 11 positions match TRBD1. This CDR3 region has 15 residues. Trimming at V came to 4 bases and at J to 7 bases, leaving 5 bases not matched to a gene. Germline CDR1 LGHDT, CDR2 YNNKEL (reference sequence). DNA for the CDR3: TGTGCCAGCAGCCCCCGGACAGGGGGCGGCGGGGAGCTGTTTTTT. It specifies CASSPRTGGGGELFF.

The sample holds a few counts of this clonotype. The V gene is TRBV6-5, the J gene TRBJ2-1; 8 bases agree with TRBD2. Per the germline V gene, CDR1 is MNHEY and CDR2 is SVGAGI. Trimming cost V 5 bases and J 7 bases; bases outside gene matches: 16. This CDR3 comprises 17 residues. The DNA for the CDR3 is TGTGCCAGCAGTCCCACCTGGGTAGCGGGAAGTCTGAATGAGCAGTTCTTC. Protein: CASSPTWVAGSLNEQFF.

This clonotype occurred many times. The chain uses TRBV4-1 and TRBJ2-7, with TRBD2 identical over 11 bases. Germline-derived CDR1 and CDR2 are MGHRA and YSYEKL. With 4 bases clipped from V and 3 bases from J, the junction kept 5 bases outside the gene matches. This CDR3 comprises 15 residues. The CDR3 loop is CASSRTTSGSYEQYF. The CDR3 bases are TGCGCCAGCAGCCGCACCACTAGCGGGAGCTACGAGCAGTACTTC.

The CDR3 loop is CSASSSGPTYEQYF. As DNA, the CDR3 is TGCAGTGCTTCTTCAAGCGGGCCTACCTACGAGCAGTACTTC. This sequence joins TRBV20-1 and TRBJ2-7, with a possible D match to TRBD2 (6 bases). The ends were cut back, 5 bases at V and 2 bases at J, with 16 bases in the middle. The CDR3 runs 14 residues. Germline values: CDR1 DFQATT, CDR2 SNEGSKA (reference sequence).

The rearrangement uses TRBV5-1 and TRBJ2-1; no definite D call. Trimming took off 2 bases at V and 8 bases at J, with 14 bases between the two ends. The CDR3 length is 14 residues. Germline V gene data show CDR1 as SGHRS and CDR2 as YFSETQ. The CDR3 bases are TGCGCCAGCAGCTTACGAGCCACGCCGGATGAGCAGTTCTTC. Its translation is CASSLRATPDEQFF.